The present entry profiles one T cell receptor (beta chain) with its context. What antigen it recognizes has not been identified. Base qualities were left out, and no much larger clone turns up one base away. The data originate from a study of cytomegalovirus exposure and HLA in healthy donors (dated by TCRdb to the late 2010s). Regarding the research as a whole: An earlier analysis of roughly 500 of the donors reported approximately 270 Gb of sequence data and some 100 million unique TCR beta sequences from about 179 million T cells. Five DR-DQ haplotypes were treated as single units for association and clustering because of strong linkage in the cohort. A later genetic analysis took genome-wide SNP genotypes for 398 of the 666 donors and used that subset as a discovery cohort. Donor age, sex, ethnicity and CMV serostatus were compiled together with the repertoire data. The later analysis used no new phenotypic data to find candidate immune exposures, relying instead on TCR beta sequences and their occurrence across donors. The study aimed to test whether cataloging public T cell receptors could reveal signatures of past pathogen exposure. Among a few hundred genotyped donors of the cohort, an average of about 240,000 unique TCR beta nucleotide sequences were sequenced per donor, roughly 18% of them non-productive. Of the roughly 390 genotyped donors, 65% to 90% fell in the genetic ancestry cluster associated with self-reported Caucasian donors. A later analysis re-examined previously published TCR beta repertoires from hundreds of donors and added high-resolution HLA genotyping to investigate patterns of TCR occurrence. High-throughput TCR immunosequencing, statistical association of individual TCRs with disease status, and machine learning were combined to predict cytomegalovirus infection status. Both class I and class II loci were covered by HLA typing, at four-digit resolution. Typing coverage differed by locus: A, B, C, DRB1 and DQB1 were typed in roughly 620-630 donors, DQA1 in 500 to 550, DPA1 in roughly 590, and DPB1 in 450 to 490. The study used immunosequencing to profile the T cell repertoires of 666 subjects and linked those repertoires to cytomegalovirus serostatus. In addition to the first cohort of 650 to 800 subjects, a separate validation cohort of 130 or so different subjects was used. About 320 gigabases of sequencing data and approximately 85 million unique TCR sequences were included in an early release covering 550 to 650 HLA-typed donors. Every repertoire in the discovery cohort had been generated on one and the same sequencing platform. An earlier analysis of about 620 of the donors applied high-throughput TCR beta sequencing to assess whether each TCR beta V gene segment acted as functional or pseudogenic.

In total, roughly 670 healthy bone marrow donors made up the cohort. At the time of sampling, all cohort members were nominally healthy, though unrecorded immune exposures were likely present. The donor tested CMV seronegative, placing the donor among the 350 or so seronegative members of the cohort. Each donor provided a peripheral blood sample, and peripheral blood mononuclear cells were used for TCR beta sequencing. Genomic DNA extraction from the blood cell samples was performed with the Qiagen DNeasy Blood Extraction Kit. From the germline V gene, CDR1 is MDHEN and CDR2 is SYDVKM. From the cysteine up to the phenylalanine, the CDR3 has a length of 15 residues. Only CDR3 DNA remains: 45 bases, in frame from the first base. V loses 4 bases of germline sequence and J loses 3 bases, and the interval between the two ends is 15 bases. The study at large found these results: A few of the identified cytomegalovirus-associated TCR beta chains were confirmed in vitro to be specific for cytomegalovirus antigens. Because some donors lacked HLA typing at each locus, the association tests relied only on the typed subset. At a false discovery rate of 0.05, a later analysis linked some 18,000 TCR beta sequences to specific HLA alleles. A total of fewer than 200 TCR beta chains were listed by the study as associated with cytomegalovirus. In a later analysis, most CMV-associated TCR beta chains were found to appear HLA-restricted, with HLA associations seemingly driven largely by CMV exposure. V-gene and J-gene trimming of TCR beta chains was associated with a missense DCLRE1C variant in a later genetic analysis, and the association was replicated in an independent cohort. According to a later analysis, parvovirus B19, influenza, CMV and Epstein-Barr virus appeared linked to several top co-occurrence clusters. The classifier was reported to diagnose cytomegalovirus status with high specificity and sensitivity in both the original cohort and the validation cohort. The authors suggested that the approach could potentially be extended to other disease states and immunological phenotypes. Compared with the roughly 700-donor mean, donors in an Asian-associated ancestry cluster had fewer N-insertions in productive TCRs, according to a later genetic analysis. Assigning TCR associations to individual alleles was difficult when HLA alleles, especially DR and DQ, strongly co-occurred. Only TCR beta chains were sequenced in this cohort, and the absence of alpha or paired-chain data limited detectable features. Immune exposure information for the cohort was limited to CMV serostatus. According to a later analysis, TCR association rates differed among HLA loci, with DRB1 alleles showing the most associated TCRs and HLA-C alleles showing the fewest. Roughly uniform sequencing depth across donors was assumed in presence/absence analyses, although this assumption may not hold. Broadly in line with IMGT annotations, most TCR beta V segments showed up in productive rearrangements about 90% or about 30% of the time in an earlier analysis of a few hundred of the donors. A cluster of highly shared sequence variants was judged likely to represent a technical artifact of the sequencing pipeline. A further reported finding was that TCR beta sequences accurately predicted the HLA-A and HLA-B alleles for most subjects in the first cohort. Because counts were too low, roughly 16 rarely observed V segments, including chromosome 9 orphons, were excluded from the earlier analysis of some 590 of the donors. Some IMGT-functional V segments, including TRBV6-2 and TRBV6-3, could not be distinguished by the 87-base-pair reads and were therefore excluded. Linkage disequilibrium might explain the correlated functional status among segregating V segments, but an unknown experimental factor could not be ruled out. Most TCR sequences were observed very rarely across donors, whereas some public TCRs were present in many individuals. In a later analysis, HLA-associated TCR beta chains showed more clonal expansion and lower generation probabilities than non-associated chains that were equally common.

The library relied on the immunoSEQ multiplex PCR assay. A mixture of 60 forward primers for TCR Vbeta segments and 13 reverse primers for TCR Jbeta segments was used in the multiplex PCR. The CDR3 region of rearranged TCR beta genes was amplified from genomic DNA with a multiplex PCR assay. The Illumina HiSeq System was used to sequence the amplified TCR beta libraries as 87-base-pair reads. The original methods were these. In a later analysis, roughly 80 million unique TCR beta chains were counted across the 690 or so repertoires, and around 10 million of these chains were shared by at least two donors. A nearest-neighbor algorithm error-corrected the raw reads and collapsed the reads into unique sequences, merging closely related sequences to remove PCR and sequencing errors. V, D and J gene segments were assigned by aligning CDR3 sequences to IMGT reference sequences. For a sequence to be retained, at least a six-nucleotide match to both a V gene segment and a J gene segment was required. Rearrangements were classified as productive when the CDR3 lacked stop codons and remained in frame with V and J, and all other rearrangements were classified as non-productive. Following IMGT convention, CDR3 was defined as the stretch from the second conserved V-encoded cysteine up to the conserved J-encoded phenylalanine. In an earlier analysis of more than 550 of the donors, sequences lacking an unambiguous match to a single V gene segment were excluded. In an earlier analysis of approximately 560 of the donors, a V segment was called functional when productive rearrangements were above 56.7%, and segregating when the standard deviation between donors exceeded 5%. A statistical classification framework was built to diagnose cytomegalovirus status from the catalog of TCR beta chain sequences. A later analysis assigned V and J genes by comparing TCR nucleotide sequences with IMGT/GENE-DB human TR gene sequences. In a later analysis, CDR3 sequences and most-parsimonious VDJ recombination scenarios were assigned using the TCRdist pipeline. In a later analysis, each TCR beta chain was defined by its CDR3 amino acid sequence together with its V-gene family, and reads without a unique V-gene family were excluded. A later analysis removed nearly 600 highly shared, low-generation-probability nucleotide sequences to deal with suspected cross-contamination and a sequencing artifact. In a later analysis, a clonal expansion index was calculated for each public chain from normalized within-repertoire ranks of inferred template counts. A later analysis computed generation probabilities with a VDJ recombination model fitted to out-of-frame rearrangements, and checked the results against IGoR. A later analysis scored TCR-TCR, TCR-HLA and TCR-CMV co-occurrence with hypergeometric tests, applying a repertoire-size bias correction to TCR pairs. False discovery rates were estimated in a later analysis by permuting HLA or CMV assignments 20 times. In a later analysis, co-occurring TCRs were grouped using DBSCAN, with TCRdist sequence similarity added in when clustering inside HLA-allele-positive subsets. For co-occurrence clustering, repertoires with fewer than 30,000 or more than 120,000 public chains were excluded, along with a handful of repertoires with anomalous nucleotide sharing. The immuneACCESS repertoire file appears here via TCRdb, limited to in-frame rearrangements. These files lack a portion of the clones; in checked studies, under half of the deficit traces to unresolved V genes, and the cause of the others is not known. V and J calls and clone size are copied from that table; D and trimming were computed from the DNA. The table for this sample lists about 150,000 clones; approximately 79% of them were counted only once. 1.5% to 2% of the sample is held by the ten biggest clonotypes.

The sequence was collected from a woman aged 25 to 39 in good health and CMV-seronegative. The sequenced sample consisted of PBMCs. Rearrangement joined TRBV28 to TRBJ1-2, with the D segment identity uncertain. The DNA is TGTGCCAGCAGTTACACCACTAGGATCTACTATGGCTACACCTTC. The encoded protein is CASSYTTRIYYGYTF.